The 32 T cell receptor beta chains below all came from one sample that was sequenced in a study of blood T cell repertoires in COVID-19. Repertoires were generated with immunoSEQ multiplex PCR, while TCRdb's copy carries only in-frame clones and drops some. The table includes 300,000 to 350,000 clones, roughly 90% detected once. The sequenced material came from PBMCs or T cells enriched from blood (not recorded which). Every receptor here comes from a woman aged 25 to 39 who had been exposed to COVID-19.

The chain recombines TRBV5-1 with TRBJ2-5, with TRBD1 identical over 7 bases. V dropped 2 bases and J dropped 3; count of bases not matched to a gene: 4. This CDR3 contains 14 residues. Germline V gene lookup returns CDR1 SGHRS and CDR2 YFSETQ. CDR3 loop: CASSLGTVKETQYF. As DNA, the CDR3 is TGCGCCAGCAGCTTAGGGACAGTCAAAGAGACCCAGTACTTC.

The CDR3 DNA reads TGTGCCAGCAGTCTCAATCAACTATCGACAGTGAACACTGAAGCTTTCTTT. It yields the protein CASSLNQLSTVNTEAFF. The chain employs TRBV27 and TRBJ1-1; the D gene is possibly TRBD1 (5 bases). V shed 5 bases and J shed 0 bases, with 19 bases lying between them. The V gene's germline CDR1 is MNHEY and CDR2 SMNVEV (reference sequence). The CDR3 loop spans 17 amino acids.

This clone was seen just once. The J gene is TRBJ1-3, the V gene TRBV9; no clear D. V was trimmed by 7 bases and J by 2 bases, leaving 10 bases between them. Looked up from germline, CDR1 is SGDLS and CDR2 is YYNGEE. The CDR3 totals 13 residues. The CDR3 DNA follows: TGTGCCAGCGGAACGGAGCCTGGAAACACCATATATTTT. This sequence encodes CASGTEPGNTIYF.

The chain is built from TRBV7-9 and TRBJ2-7, with D maybe TRBD2 (5 bases). The CDR3 consists of 13 residues. The V and J ends lost 6 bases and 2 bases respectively, with 11 bases between them. The germline V gene encodes CDR1 SEHNR and CDR2 FQNEAQ (reference sequence). The CDR3 DNA sequence: TGTGCCAGCAGGGAGGTCAGCGCCTACGAGCAGTACTTC. Protein: CASREVSAYEQYF.

The chain carries TRBV7-6 and TRBJ1-2; the D gene is possibly TRBD1 (5 bases). Per germline, CDR1 SGHVS and CDR2 FNYEAQ. V dropped 5 bases and J dropped 6 bases, with 10 bases sitting between them. This CDR3 comprises 12 residues. CDR3 in amino acids: CASSPGGDGYTF. Written as DNA, the CDR3 is TGTGCCAGCAGCCCCGGAGGGGATGGCTACACCTTC.

The chain carries TRBV6-2 or TRBV6-3 and TRBJ2-1; tentative D call: TRBD1 (5 bases). The germline V and J ends were trimmed by 5 bases and 2 bases, with 13 bases remaining between them. The CDR3 sequence is 15 residues long. CDR1 MNHEY and CDR2 SVGEGT come from the germline V gene. The CDR3 region has the DNA TGTGCCAGCAGTCGCAGGGATGGGACCTACAATGAGCAGTTCTTC. This translates into CASSRRDGTYNEQFF.

The genes are TRBV7-6 and TRBJ1-4; 10 bases are a match to TRBD1. V was clipped by 1 base and J by 0 bases; unmatched bases: 5. The germline V gene has CDR1 SGHVS and CDR2 FNYEAQ. The CDR3 sequence is 18 residues long. In nucleotides, the CDR3 is TGTGCCAGCAGCTTAGGCCCCGGACAGGGGGCAACTAATGAAAAACTGTTTTTT. It encodes CASSLGPGQGATNEKLFF.

J is TRBJ1-1 and V is TRBV2; D may be TRBD1 (5 bases). V lost 6 bases to trimming and J lost 4 bases, with 18 bases between them. CDR3 length: 15 amino acids. Per germline, CDR1 SNHLY and CDR2 FYNNEI. The DNA for the CDR3 is TGTGCCAGCAGGTTGGGCGGGGTGAGGGGCACTGAAGCTTTCTTT. The encoded protein is CASRLGGVRGTEAFF.

The V gene is TRBV11-3, the J gene TRBJ2-2; D remains ambiguous. V shed 2 bases and J shed 4 bases, with 11 bases lying between them. The CDR3 runs to 15 residues. Germline lookup yields CDR1 SGHNT and CDR2 YENEEA. The CDR3, as DNA: TGTGCCAGCAGCTTAAGTAGAGGTGGCACCGGGGAGCTGTTTTTT. It encodes CASSLSRGGTGELFF.

V and J are TRBV3-1 (or the pseudogene TRBV3-2) and TRBJ1-1; D gene unclear. The CDR3 sequence is 14 residues long. The germline V gene has CDR1 LGHDT and CDR2 YNNKEL (reference sequence). V gave up 5 bases and J gave up 4 bases, with 14 bases separating them. The chain's CDR3 is CASSDYSEGTEAFF. CDR3 bases: TGTGCCAGCAGCGACTACTCTGAGGGCACTGAAGCTTTCTTT.

The chain joins TRBV10-3 to TRBJ2-7, with D maybe TRBD1 (6 bases). The CDR3 covers 13 residues. Germline-derived CDR1 and CDR2 are ENHRY and SYGVKD. V lost 11 bases to trimming and J lost 0 bases, with 14 bases between them. DNA for the CDR3: TGTGCCGCCAGGGGAGAGGGCTCCTACGAGCAGTACTTC. Protein: CAARGEGSYEQYF.

CDR3 bases: TGCGCCAGCAGTGATGGGGGACTCTATGGCTACACCTTC. It translates to CASSDGGLYGYTF. V gene TRBV10-2 combines with J gene TRBJ1-2; perhaps TRBD1 as D (5 bases). Trimming shortened V by 3 bases and J by 4 bases, and 9 bases separated the two germline ends. The length of the CDR3 is 13 residues. Germline V gene lookup returns CDR1 WSHSY and CDR2 SAAADI.

V and J are TRBV5-1 and TRBJ2-7; tentatively, D is TRBD1 (6 bases). V dropped 4 bases and J dropped 0 bases, with 11 bases sitting between them. The CDR3 is 14 residues long. Germline lookup yields CDR1 SGHRS and CDR2 YFSETQ. The chain's CDR3 is CASSPGQISYEQYF. In nucleotides, the CDR3 is TGCGCCAGCAGCCCCGGACAGATCTCCTACGAGCAGTACTTC.

This clone came up once. This chain uses TRBV29-1 with TRBJ1-5, with D hard to call. CDR1 is SQVTM, CDR2 ANQGSEA, per germline. This CDR3 has 17 residues. Deletions cut 4 bases from V and 4 bases from J, with 23 bases between. CDR3 in amino acids: CSVGGPLLSGRNQPQHF. The CDR3 region has the DNA TGCAGCGTTGGAGGCCCCCTATTGTCTGGGAGGAATCAGCCCCAGCATTTT.

The chain employs TRBV7-3 and TRBJ2-2; the D gene is possibly TRBD2 (6 bases). V shed 5 bases and J shed 4 bases, with 17 bases lying between them. The CDR3 has 16 residues. Germline CDR1 is SGHTA and CDR2 is FQGTGA. CDR3 sequence: CASSPPGGEVTGELFF. CDR3 bases: TGTGCCAGCAGCCCGCCAGGAGGGGAGGTCACCGGGGAGCTGTTTTTT.

This sequence joins TRBV5-1 and TRBJ1-2, with D hard to call. This CDR3 spans 12 amino acids. V lost 1 base to trimming and J lost 8 bases, with 9 bases between them. Germline V gene data show CDR1 as SGHRS and CDR2 as YFSETQ. The CDR3 spells CASSLMGRGYTF. The DNA of the CDR3 is TGCGCCAGCAGCTTGATGGGCCGGGGCTACACCTTC.

The rearrangement joins TRBV15 to TRBJ2-3, with a possible D match to TRBD1 (6 bases). The CDR3 length is 15 residues. The germline V gene encodes CDR1 LNHNV and CDR2 YYDKDF (reference sequence). V was clipped by 1 base and J by 3 bases, with 11 bases between them. The CDR3 reads CATSRGTGLTDTQYF. The CDR3 bases are TGTGCCACCAGCAGAGGAACAGGGCTAACAGATACGCAGTATTTT.

The gene calls are TRBV6-5 and TRBJ2-3, with 7 bases lining up with TRBD1. This CDR3 has 15 amino acids. Germline trimming cut 1 base from V and 2 bases from J; bases unmatched to any gene: 3. Germline values: CDR1 MNHEY, CDR2 SVGAGI. The CDR3 sequence: CASSYFGTATDTQYF. DNA of the CDR3: TGTGCCAGCAGTTACTTCGGGACAGCCACAGATACGCAGTATTTT.

The CDR3 DNA reads as TGCAGCGTTGGCCCAGGGGGCGCCGAGCAGTACTTC. Its protein product is CSVGPGGAEQYF. The rearrangement links TRBV29-1 to TRBJ2-7, with 8 bases aligning to TRBD1. The germline V gene has CDR1 SQVTM and CDR2 ANQGSEA. CDR3 length: 12 amino acids. The J segment lost 6 bases and the V segment lost 4 bases, leaving 5 bases of the junction unmatched.

This clone was observed a single time. The chain couples TRBV5-1 to TRBJ1-6; D may be TRBD1 (6 bases). V was trimmed by 2 bases and J by 4 bases, leaving 10 bases between them. The germline V gene encodes CDR1 SGHRS and CDR2 YFSETQ. CDR3 length: 15 residues. CDR3 residues: CASSLQGLYNSPLHF. CDR3 in DNA: TGCGCCAGCAGCTTACAGGGCTTATATAATTCACCCCTCCACTTT.

The chain joins TRBV18 to TRBJ1-1, with 7 bases identical to TRBD1. CDR1 and CDR2 (germline): KGHSH, LQKENI. J lost 5 bases, V lost 8 bases, and 8 bases had no gene match. CDR3 length equals 13 residues. The CDR3 DNA follows: TGTGCCAGCACGGACAGGACGAGGACTGAAGCTTTCTTT. The encoded protein is CASTDRTRTEAFF.

The chain couples TRBV7-9 to TRBJ1-2; TRBD1 agrees at 10 bases. The germline V gene has CDR1 SEHNR and CDR2 FQNEAQ (reference sequence). Unmatched junction bases numbered 10, after V lost 6 bases and J lost 6 bases. This CDR3 comprises 15 residues. As DNA, the CDR3 is TGTGCCAGCAGGGGGACAGGGGAAGAGAAGGATGGCTACACCTTC. It is translated as CASRGTGEEKDGYTF.

The rearrangement links TRBV6-5 to TRBJ1-2; perhaps TRBD1 as D (5 bases). Trimming cost V 9 bases and J 5 bases, with 13 bases left between them. CDR3 length: 12 residues. Per the germline V gene, CDR1 is MNHEY and CDR2 is SVGAGI. CDR3 protein: CASRPRVYGYTF. In DNA, the CDR3 is TGTGCCAGTCGGCCCAGGGTTTATGGCTACACCTTC.

This clone was observed once. The rearrangement uses TRBV14 and TRBJ2-3; D unresolved. This CDR3 is 12 amino acids long. Germline-derived CDR1 and CDR2 are SGHDN and FVKESK. Trimming left V 3 bases short and J 11 bases short, with 12 bases between. CDR3 bases: TGTGCCAGCAGCCAGGCCCTCCGATTGCAGTATTTT. Translated, it gives CASSQALRLQYF.

This chain connects TRBV15 to TRBJ1-2; 7 bases map to TRBD1. Germline V gene data show CDR1 as LNHNV and CDR2 as YYDKDF (reference sequence). Trimming at V came to 0 bases and at J to 4 bases, leaving 8 bases not matched to a gene. CDR3 size: 16 residues. The CDR3: CATSRERQGGAYGYTF. The CDR3 DNA reads as TGTGCCACCAGCAGAGAACGACAGGGAGGTGCCTATGGCTACACCTTC.

This chain uses TRBV2 with TRBJ1-5; D is ambiguous. Germline V gives CDR1 SNHLY, CDR2 FYNNEI. The CDR3 totals 12 residues. V was cut by 10 bases and J by 5 bases, with 12 bases left in between. In DNA, the CDR3 is TGTGCCACCCAAGCGAGGGATCAGCCCCAGCATTTT. Translated, it gives CATQARDQPQHF.

V usage is TRBV6-5 and J usage is TRBJ2-7; 8 bases agree with TRBD1. CDR1 MNHEY and CDR2 SVGAGI come from the germline V gene. V trimming: 6 bases; J trimming: 6 bases; junction bases outside the gene matches: 13. The CDR3 totals 15 residues. This chain's CDR3 is CASRGQVGGWGEQYF. The CDR3, as DNA: TGTGCCAGCAGGGGACAGGTCGGGGGTTGGGGCGAGCAGTACTTC.

This sequence joins TRBV12-3 or TRBV12-4 and TRBJ1-2; no reliable D call. This CDR3 has 13 residues. Trimming took off 3 bases at V and 0 bases at J, with 5 bases between the two ends. Here the CDR3 DNA reads TGTGCCAGCAGTTTTCCAGCTAACTATGGCTACACCTTC. It is translated as CASSFPANYGYTF.

The chain joins TRBV5-8 to TRBJ1-2, with 9 bases fitting TRBD1. V was clipped by 0 bases and J by 8 bases; unmatched bases: 8. The CDR3 loop spans 15 amino acids. From germline, CDR1 is SGHTS and CDR2 YDEGEE. In DNA, the CDR3 is TGTGCCAGCAGCTTGGCCATGGACAGGGGTTGGGGCTACACCTTC. Translation gives CASSLAMDRGWGYTF.

The rearrangement joins TRBV19 to TRBJ1-6; TRBD1 matches at 10 bases. This CDR3 has 16 amino acids. V lost 3 bases, J lost 10 bases, and 9 bases stayed unmatched. Germline V lookup: CDR1 LNHDA, CDR2 SQIVND (reference sequence). The CDR3 nucleotides are TGTGCCAGTAGTATGGAAGGGACAGGGGAACGATCACCCCTCCACTTT. Amino acid sequence: CASSMEGTGERSPLHF. The whole variable domain, filled in from reference TRBV19 and TRBJ1-6, reads DGGITQSPKYLFRKEGQNVTLSCEQNLNHDAMYWYRQDPGQGLRLIYYSQIVNDFQKGDIAEGYSVSREKKESFPLTVTSAQKNPTAFYLCASSMEGTGERSPLHFGNGTRLTVT.

The V call is TRBV7-2, the J call TRBJ1-1, with a tentative D call TRBD1 (6 bases). V was shortened by 2 bases and J by 4 bases, with 8 bases between the two germline ends. The CDR3 totals 13 residues. Germline V lookup: CDR1 SGHTA, CDR2 FQGNSA. The CDR3 DNA reads TGTGCCAGCAGCTTAATGGGGGCCACTGAAGCTTTCTTT. Translating it yields CASSLMGATEAFF.

The rearrangement joins TRBV19 to TRBJ1-5; D uncertain. Germline V gene sequence: CDR1 LNHDA, CDR2 SQIVND (reference sequence). The CDR3 has 15 residues. Trimming took off 0 bases at V and 7 bases at J, with 13 bases between the two ends. The CDR3 coding sequence is TGTGCCAGTAGTATAGATCCCGCAGGAACCCAGCCCCAGCATTTT. Its translation: CASSIDPAGTQPQHF.